This T cell receptor (beta chain) was captured by sequencing in a study of STAT5B mutations in CD4+ large granular lymphocyte leukemia. Overall study context: Among healthy donors, a particular HLA allele went with more CDR3 'QG' motifs. Broader study findings: Roughly 27% of private leukemic clonotypes occurred rarely in other patients' non-leukemic repertoires.

V dropped 0 bases and J dropped 3 bases, with 8 bases sitting between them. The CDR3 sequence is 14 residues long. The germline V gene encodes CDR1 MNHNS and CDR2 SASEGT. This clone was observed a single time. What it binds is unknown. Using immunoSEQ multiplex PCR, the repertoire was profiled, and TCRdb retains in-frame clones only, with some absent. Of tens of thousands of clones in the sample, around 73% were seen once. This chain connects TRBV6-1 to TRBJ1-2; D perhaps matches TRBD1 (5 bases). The sample consisted of CD4+ T cells from blood buffy coats. The sequence derives from a human donor in good health. The CDR3 DNA is TGTGCCAGCAGTGAAGCGGTCAGGGACTATGGCTACACCTTC. This encodes CASSEAVRDYGYTF.